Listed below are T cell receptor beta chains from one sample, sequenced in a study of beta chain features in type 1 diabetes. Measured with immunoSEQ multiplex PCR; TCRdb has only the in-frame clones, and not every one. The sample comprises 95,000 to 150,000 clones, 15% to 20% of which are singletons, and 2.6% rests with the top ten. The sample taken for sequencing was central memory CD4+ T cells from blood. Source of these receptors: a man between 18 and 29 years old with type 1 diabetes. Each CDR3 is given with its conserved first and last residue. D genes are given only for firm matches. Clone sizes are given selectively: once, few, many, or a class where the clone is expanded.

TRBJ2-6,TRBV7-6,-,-,CASSLVGGTGANVLTF,TGTGCCAGCAGCTTAGTGGGGGGAACTGGGGCCAACGTCCTGACTTTC
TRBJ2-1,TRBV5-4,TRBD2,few,CASSAGTSSYNEQFF,TGTGCCAGCAGCGCCGGGACTAGTTCCTACAATGAGCAGTTCTTC
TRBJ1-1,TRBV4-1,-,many,CASSQGDTEAFF,TGCGCCAGCAGCCAGGGGGACACTGAAGCTTTCTTT
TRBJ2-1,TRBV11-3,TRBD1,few,CASGDSNYNEQFF,TGTGCCAGTGGGGACAGTAACTACAATGAGCAGTTCTTC
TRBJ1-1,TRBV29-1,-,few,CSVEDNFGSPNTEAFF,TGCAGCGTCGAGGATAATTTCGGAAGTCCAAACACTGAAGCTTTCTTT
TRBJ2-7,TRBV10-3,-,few,CAISDPVLDYEQYF,TGTGCCATCAGTGACCCCGTTCTTGACTACGAGCAGTACTTC
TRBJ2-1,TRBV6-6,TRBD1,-,CASSPRGQGVNEQFF,TGTGCCAGCAGTCCCCGGGGACAGGGGGTCAATGAGCAGTTCTTC
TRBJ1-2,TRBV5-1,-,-,CASNRGTSNYGYTF,TGCGCCAGCAACCGGGGGACGTCCAACTATGGCTACACCTTC
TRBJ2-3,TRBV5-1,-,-,CASSLAGPGDTQYF,TGCGCCAGCAGCTTAGCCGGCCCGGGAGATACGCAGTATTTT
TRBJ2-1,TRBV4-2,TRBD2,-,CASRQTSGKVDEQFF,TGTGCCAGCAGGCAGACTAGCGGGAAGGTGGATGAGCAGTTCTTC
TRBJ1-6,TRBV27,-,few,CASCYRENSPLHF,TGTGCCAGCTGTTACAGAGAGAATTCACCCCTCCACTTT
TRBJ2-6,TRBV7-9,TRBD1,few,CASSLSWTGSGANVLTF,TGTGCCAGCAGTTTGAGCTGGACAGGCTCTGGGGCCAACGTCCTGACTTTC
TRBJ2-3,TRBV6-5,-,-,CASSYSWDRGGDTQYF,TGTGCCAGCAGTTACTCCTGGGACCGTGGTGGAGATACGCAGTATTTT
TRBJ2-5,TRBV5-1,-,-,CASSLGSGAETQYF,TGCGCCAGCAGCTTGGGATCGGGGGCAGAGACCCAGTACTTC
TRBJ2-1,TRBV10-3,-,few,CAISEGEGGYYNEQFF,TGTGCCATCAGTGAGGGGGAAGGCGGATATTACAATGAGCAGTTCTTC
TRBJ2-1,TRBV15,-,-,CATSRSFTYNEQFF,TGTGCCACCAGCCGATCATTCACCTACAATGAGCAGTTCTTC
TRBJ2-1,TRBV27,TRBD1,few,CASSRSRQGEGNEQFF,TGTGCCAGCAGTCGCTCCCGACAGGGGGAAGGCAATGAGCAGTTCTTC